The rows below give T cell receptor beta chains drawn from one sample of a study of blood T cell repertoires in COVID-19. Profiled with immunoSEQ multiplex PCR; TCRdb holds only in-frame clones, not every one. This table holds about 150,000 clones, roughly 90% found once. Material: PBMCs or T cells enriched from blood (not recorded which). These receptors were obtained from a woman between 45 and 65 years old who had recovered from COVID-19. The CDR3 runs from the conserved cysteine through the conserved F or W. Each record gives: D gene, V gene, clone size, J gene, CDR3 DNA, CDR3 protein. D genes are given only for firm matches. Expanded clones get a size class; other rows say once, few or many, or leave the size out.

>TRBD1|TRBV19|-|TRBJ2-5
TGTGCCAGTAGTATGGCGCCAGGGGGCCAAAAGCAGTACTTC
CASSMAPGGQKQYF
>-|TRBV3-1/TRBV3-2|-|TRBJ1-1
TGTGCCAGCAGCCGATTACAGGGAGAGTCTGAAGCTTTCTTT
CASSRLQGESEAFF
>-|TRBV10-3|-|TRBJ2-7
TGTGCCATCAGTGAGAGAGACTCTCGATGGAGGGCCTACGAGCAGTACTTC
CAISERDSRWRAYEQYF
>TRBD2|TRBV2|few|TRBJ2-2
TGTGCCAGCAGTGAATGGCTAGCGGTCGGGGAGCTGTTTTTT
CASSEWLAVGELFF
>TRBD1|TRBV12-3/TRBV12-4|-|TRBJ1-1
TGTGCCACATCTGACAGGGGAGTTGAAGCTTTCTTT
CATSDRGVEAFF
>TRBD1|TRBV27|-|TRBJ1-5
TGTGCCAGCAGTCTACAGGGGAGCAATCAGCCCCAGCATTTT
CASSLQGSNQPQHF
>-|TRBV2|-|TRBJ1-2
TGTGCCAGCAGTGTTCTCCGGGACTATGGCTACACCTTC
CASSVLRDYGYTF
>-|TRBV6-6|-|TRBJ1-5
TGTGCCAGCGATTCCGGGAACAATCAGCCCCAGCATTTT
CASDSGNNQPQHF
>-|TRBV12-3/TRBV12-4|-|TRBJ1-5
TGTGCCAGCAGTTCGGACAGAGATCAGCCCCAGCATTTT
CASSSDRDQPQHF
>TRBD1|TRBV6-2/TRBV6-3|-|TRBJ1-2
TGTGCCAGCAGCCCCCGGGACAGACACGCCATCTATGGCTACACCTTC
CASSPRDRHAIYGYTF
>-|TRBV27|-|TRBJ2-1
TGTGCCAGCACCCCTAGGATTGGCGCGGGGCAGTTCTTC
CASTPRIGAGQFF
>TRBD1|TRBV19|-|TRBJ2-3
TGTGCCAGTACCAGCGGGGACAGGGGGAATACGCAGTATTTT
CASTSGDRGNTQYF
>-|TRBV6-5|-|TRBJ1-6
TGTGCCAGCAGTTACCCTCATTCACCCCTCCACTTT
CASSYPHSPLHF
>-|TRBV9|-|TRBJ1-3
TGTGCCAGCAGCGTAATAGGAGGCGGCTCTGGAAACACCATATATTTT
CASSVIGGGSGNTIYF
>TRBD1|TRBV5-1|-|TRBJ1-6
TGCGCCAGCAGCTTTGTGGAGCAGGGGGTGTATAATTCACCCCTCCACTTT
CASSFVEQGVYNSPLHF
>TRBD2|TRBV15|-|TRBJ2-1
TGTGCCACCTCTAGCGGGGACCTTGGCTACAATGAGCAGTTCTTC
CATSSGDLGYNEQFF
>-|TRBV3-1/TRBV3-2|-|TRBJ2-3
TGTGCCAGCAGCCAAGATCGAACGGGTTCTAGCACAGATACGCAGTATTTT
CASSQDRTGSSTDTQYF
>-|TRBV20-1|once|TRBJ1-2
TGCAGTGCCACGACAGGAGCGGGCTACACCTTC
CSATTGAGYTF
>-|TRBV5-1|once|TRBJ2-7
TGCGCCAGCAGTCTATTAACCGGGAACTCCTACGAGCAGTACTTC
CASSLLTGNSYEQYF
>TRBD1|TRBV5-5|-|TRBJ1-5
TGTGCCAGCAGCCTAGGACAGGGAAGTAATCAGCCCCAGCATTTT
CASSLGQGSNQPQHF
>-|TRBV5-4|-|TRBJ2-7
TGTGCCAGCAGCTCACTCTACGAGCAGTACTTC
CASSSLYEQYF
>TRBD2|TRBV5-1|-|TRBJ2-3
TGCGCCAGCAGCTTCGGGACTAGTGGGGGAAAACCCACAGATACGCAGTATTTT
CASSFGTSGGKPTDTQYF
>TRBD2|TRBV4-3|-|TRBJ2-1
TGCGCCAGCAGCCACTGGACTAGCGGGGGCGGTGAGCAGTTCTTC
CASSHWTSGGGEQFF
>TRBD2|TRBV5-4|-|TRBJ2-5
TGTGCCAGCAGCAAGACTAGCGGGGGTTATATCCTCCAAGAGACCCAGTACTTC
CASSKTSGGYILQETQYF
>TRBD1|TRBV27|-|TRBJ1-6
TGTGCCAGCAGGCTACAGGGGCCCTCCTATAATTCACCCCTCCACTTT
CASRLQGPSYNSPLHF
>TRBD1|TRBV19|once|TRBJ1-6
TGTGCCAGTAGAACCGGGACAGGGTTGAATTCACCCCTCCACTTT
CASRTGTGLNSPLHF
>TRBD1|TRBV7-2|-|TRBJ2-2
TGTGCCAGCAGCGATAAACAGGGGGCAGTCGGGGAGCTGTTTTTT
CASSDKQGAVGELFF
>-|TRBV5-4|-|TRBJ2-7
TGTGCCAGCAGCTTGGGACACCAGGGCGAGCAGTACTTC
CASSLGHQGEQYF
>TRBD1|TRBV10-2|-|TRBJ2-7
TGCGCCAGCAGTCCGGCGGACAGGGGCAGGGACGAGCAGTACTTC
CASSPADRGRDEQYF
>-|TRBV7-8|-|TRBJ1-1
TGTGCCAGCAGCCCCCGGTCGAGAGGAGGGCGGAACACTGAAGCTTTCTTT
CASSPRSRGGRNTEAFF
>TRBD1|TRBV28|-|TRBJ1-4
TGTGCCAGCAGTCGGACAGGGACTAATGAAAAACTGTTTTTT
CASSRTGTNEKLFF
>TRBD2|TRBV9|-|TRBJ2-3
TGTGCCAGCAGCGTAGGAGGGCTAGCGGGGGGGACGCAGTATTTT
CASSVGGLAGGTQYF
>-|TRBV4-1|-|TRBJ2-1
TGCGCCAGCAGCTCGACGGGGAGCTTCAATGAGCAGTTCTTC
CASSSTGSFNEQFF
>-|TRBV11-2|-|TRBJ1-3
TGTGCCAGCAGCCAACAGGGCTCTGGAAACACCATATATTTT
CASSQQGSGNTIYF
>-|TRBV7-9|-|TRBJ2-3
TGTGCCAGCAGCTTAGAAGACAGACCGACGCAGTATTTT
CASSLEDRPTQYF
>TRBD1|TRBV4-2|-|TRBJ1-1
TGTGCCAGCAGCTCCCGGGACAGGGAGCGGTCGGCTTTCTTT
CASSSRDRERSAFF
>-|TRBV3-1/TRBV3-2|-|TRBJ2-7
TGTGCCAGCAGCCAAGTTGCGCACTACGAGCAGTACTTC
CASSQVAHYEQYF
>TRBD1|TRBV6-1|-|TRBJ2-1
TGTGCCAGCAGTGAATATGAACCAGGGGGCTTCTACAATGAGCAGTTCTTC
CASSEYEPGGFYNEQFF
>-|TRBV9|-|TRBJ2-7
TGTGCCAGCAGCGGCCAGGGAATCCACGAGCAGTACTTC
CASSGQGIHEQYF
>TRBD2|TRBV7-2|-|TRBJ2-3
TGTGCCAGCAGCACAGGGACTAGCGGGGGACCCCGTACGCAGTATTTT
CASSTGTSGGPRTQYF
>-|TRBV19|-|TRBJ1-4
TGTGCCAGTAGTAGCGGAGGACGGTTTAATGAAAAACTGTTTTTT
CASSSGGRFNEKLFF
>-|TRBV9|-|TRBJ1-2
TGTGCCAGCAGCTCCACGGGGGACTATGGCTACACCTTC
CASSSTGDYGYTF
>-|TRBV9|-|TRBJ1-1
TGTGCCAGCAGCGTCTTGCCCGGGGGGACAACCTTGAACACTGAAGCTTTCTTT
CASSVLPGGTTLNTEAFF
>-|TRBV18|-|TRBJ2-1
TGTGCCAGCTCACCCGGGAGCTCCTACAATGAGCAGTTCTTC
CASSPGSSYNEQFF
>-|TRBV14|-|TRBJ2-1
TGTGCCAGCAGCCGCAGGGGCCCCTACAATGAGCAGTTCTTC
CASSRRGPYNEQFF
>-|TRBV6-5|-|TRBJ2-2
TGTGCCAGCAGTTACACGAGAGCCGGGGAGCTGTTTTTT
CASSYTRAGELFF
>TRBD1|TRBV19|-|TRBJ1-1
TGTGCCAGTAGTATATCGTCGAGGGGGCGAACTGAAGCTTTCTTT
CASSISSRGRTEAFF